Shown below are 2 T cell receptor beta chains from a single sample sequenced in a study of blood T cell repertoires in COVID-19. Clones were sequenced by immunoSEQ multiplex PCR, and TCRdb holds only the in-frame ones, with some missing. Here the sample spans under 350,000 clones, around 86% being singletons. The sequencing sample was made of PBMCs or T cells enriched from blood (not recorded which). The source of these receptors is a woman between 40 and 50 years old with acute COVID-19.

V usage is TRBV6-5 and J usage is TRBJ2-5, with 14 nucleotides matching TRBD2. The germline gives CDR1 MNHEY, CDR2 SVGAGI. This CDR3 has 16 residues. V dropped 2 bases and J dropped 4; count of bases not matched to a gene: 3. CDR3 in DNA: TGTGCCAGCAGTTACCGGACTAGCGGGAGGACAGAGACCCAGTACTTC. Its translation: CASSYRTSGRTETQYF.

This chain joins TRBV14 and TRBJ2-1, with 9 bases matching TRBD1. Germline loops: CDR1 SGHDN, CDR2 FVKESK. Germline trimming cut 5 bases from V and 2 bases from J; bases unmatched to any gene: 7. The CDR3 spans 16 residues. CDR3 DNA sequence: TGTGCCAGCAGCGACTTGGACAGGGGCGCCTACAATGAGCAGTTCTTC. Amino acid sequence: CASSDLDRGAYNEQFF.